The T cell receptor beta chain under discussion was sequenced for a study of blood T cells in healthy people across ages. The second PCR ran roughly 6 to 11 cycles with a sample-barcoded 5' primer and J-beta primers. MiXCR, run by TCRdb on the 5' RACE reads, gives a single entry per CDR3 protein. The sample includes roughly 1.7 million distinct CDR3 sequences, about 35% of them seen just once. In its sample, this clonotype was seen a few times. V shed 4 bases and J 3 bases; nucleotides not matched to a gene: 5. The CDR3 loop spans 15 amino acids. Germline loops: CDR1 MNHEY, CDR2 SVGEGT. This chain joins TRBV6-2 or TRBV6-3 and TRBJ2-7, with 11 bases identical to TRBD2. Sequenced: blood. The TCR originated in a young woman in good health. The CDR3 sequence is CASSSPGLADYEQYF. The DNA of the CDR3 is TGTGCCAGCAGTTCCCCGGGACTAGCGGACTACGAGCAGTACTTC.